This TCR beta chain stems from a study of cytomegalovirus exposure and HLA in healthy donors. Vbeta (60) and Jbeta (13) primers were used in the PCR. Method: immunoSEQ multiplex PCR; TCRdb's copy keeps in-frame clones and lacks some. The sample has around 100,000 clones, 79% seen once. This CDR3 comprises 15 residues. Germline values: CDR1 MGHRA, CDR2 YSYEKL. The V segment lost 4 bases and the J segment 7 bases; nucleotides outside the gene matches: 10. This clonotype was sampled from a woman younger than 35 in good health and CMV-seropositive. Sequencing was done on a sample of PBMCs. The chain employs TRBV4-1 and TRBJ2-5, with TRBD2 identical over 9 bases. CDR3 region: CASSLGGGRGGTQYF. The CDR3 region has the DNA TGCGCCAGCAGCCTCGGGGGCGGGAGGGGAGGGACCCAGTACTTC.